The 29 T cell receptor beta chains below all came from one sample that was sequenced in a study of blood T cell repertoires in COVID-19. Libraries were prepared by immunoSEQ multiplex PCR; TCRdb keeps only in-frame clonotypes and omits some of them. Here the sample spans 85,000 to 130,000 clones, under 85% being singletons. Sequenced sample: peripheral blood. The source of these receptors is a woman aged 55-75 years with acute or convalescent COVID-19.

The chain links TRBV6-5 to TRBJ2-1; D might be TRBD2 (6 bases). V was cut by 8 bases and J by 7 bases, with 9 bases left in between. CDR1 and CDR2 (germline): MNHEY, SVGAGI. CDR3 length equals 11 residues. The CDR3 is CASGGKNEQFF. Written as DNA, the CDR3 is TGTGCCAGCGGGGGGAAGAATGAGCAGTTCTTC.

The rearrangement joins TRBV12-3 or TRBV12-4 to TRBJ1-5; D not resolved. Trimming took 5 bases from V and 0 from J, leaving 5 bases between them. CDR3 size: 13 residues. The CDR3 loop reads CASSVHSNQPQHF. CDR3 DNA: TGTGCCAGCAGTGTTCATAGCAATCAGCCCCAGCATTTT.

On this clone itself: Other DNA sequences in this sample translate to the same CDR3. V and J are TRBV6-5 and TRBJ2-7; the D is unclear. The CDR3 has 14 residues. Trimming took 5 bases from V and 1 from J, leaving 12 bases between them. CDR1 is MNHEY and CDR2 is SVGAGI in the germline V gene. The CDR3 reads CASSTSRLSYEQYF. CDR3 in DNA: TGTGCCAGCAGTACTTCCAGGCTATCCTACGAGCAGTACTTC.

The rearrangement joins TRBV19 to TRBJ2-2; TRBD1 matches 7 bases. CDR1 is LNHDA, CDR2 SQIVND, per germline (reference sequence). V lost 8 bases to trimming and J lost 0 bases; unmatched junction nucleotides: 9. The CDR3 is made up of 16 amino acids. CDR3 amino acids: CASSRGTGANTGELFF. The CDR3 nucleotides read TGTGCCAGTTCCCGGGGAACAGGGGCGAACACCGGGGAGCTGTTTTTT.

The rearrangement links TRBV2 to TRBJ2-5; 7 bases are shared with TRBD1. The V gene end was trimmed by 7 bases and the J gene end by 7 bases; junction bases not matched to a gene: 15. CDR3 length: 15 residues. Per the germline V gene, CDR1 is SNHLY and CDR2 is FYNNEI. CDR3 region: CASTVEGGAGVTQYF. CDR3 bases: TGTGCCAGCACGGTGGAAGGGGGCGCGGGCGTGACCCAGTACTTC.

The chain combines TRBV19 with TRBJ1-1, with a weak D call TRBD1 (6 bases). The CDR3 runs 15 residues. Germline CDR1 LNHDA, CDR2 SQIVND (reference sequence). The V end lost 1 base, the J end lost 2 bases, and 11 bases lay between the germline ends. The CDR3 is CASSIVWTANTEAFF. In DNA form, the CDR3 reads TGTGCCAGTAGTATAGTCTGGACAGCTAACACTGAAGCTTTCTTT.

J is TRBJ2-3 and V is TRBV7-2; a weak D match, TRBD1 (5 bases). In germline, CDR1 is SGHTA, CDR2 FQGNSA. There are 13 residues in the CDR3. V gave up 3 bases and J gave up 4 bases, with 8 bases separating them. CDR3 loop: CASSLAGPDTQYF. The CDR3 region has the DNA TGTGCCAGCAGCTTGGCAGGGCCAGATACGCAGTATTTT. Variable domain in full (rest from reference TRBV7-2 and TRBJ2-3): GAGVSQSPSNKVTEKGKDVELRCDPISGHTALYWYRQSLGQGLEFLIYFQGNSAPDKSGLPSDRFSAERTGGSVSTLTIQRTQQEDSAVYLCASSLAGPDTQYFGPGTRLTVL.

This clone was detected only once. In nucleotides, the CDR3 is TGTGCCACCAGCAGAGATGCGCGGGGTGGCTACACCTTC. It encodes CATSRDARGGYTF. V and J are TRBV15 and TRBJ1-2; D gene ambiguous. Between the trimmed V and J ends, which lost 0 bases and 7 bases, there was a span of 9 bases. The CDR3 totals 13 residues. Germline lookup yields CDR1 LNHNV and CDR2 YYDKDF (reference sequence).

The count of this clone is one. J is TRBJ1-2 and V is TRBV5-1, with D perhaps matching TRBD1 (5 bases). The V and J ends lost 4 bases and 2 bases respectively, with 15 bases between them. The CDR3 sequence is 15 residues long. Germline CDR1 SGHRS, CDR2 YFSETQ. This CDR3 reads CASSPGSGGNYGYTF. In DNA, the CDR3 is TGCGCCAGCAGCCCGGGATCGGGGGGAAACTATGGCTACACCTTC.

This clone came up a few times. This chain links TRBV2 with TRBJ1-2, with D unresolved. The CDR3 contains 13 residues. CDR1 and CDR2 (germline): SNHLY, FYNNEI. V lost 3 bases, J lost 3 bases, and 8 bases lay in between. CDR3 amino acids: CASSEWEYYGYTF. The CDR3 DNA reads TGTGCCAGCAGTGAGTGGGAGTACTATGGCTACACCTTC.

V is TRBV3-1 (or the pseudogene TRBV3-2) and J is TRBJ2-2; D perhaps matches TRBD1 (6 bases). Germline V gives CDR1 LGHDT, CDR2 YNNKEL (reference sequence). V was cut by 5 bases and J by 6 bases, with 16 bases left in between. This CDR3 has 15 residues. CDR3 DNA: TGTGCCAGCAGCGCCGACCCACAGGGCTCCGGGGAGCTGTTTTTT. This encodes CASSADPQGSGELFF.

The chain joins TRBV28 to TRBJ2-7; no reliable D call. Trimming stripped 4 bases from V and 5 bases from J, with 9 bases between. This CDR3 comprises 12 residues. Germline assignment: CDR1 MDHEN and CDR2 SYDVKM. The CDR3 here is CASSWVRDEQYF. The CDR3 nucleotides read TGTGCCAGCAGTTGGGTTCGGGACGAGCAGTACTTC. The complete variable domain, with remaining parts taken from reference TRBV28 and TRBJ2-7, reads DVKVTQSSRYLVKRTGEKVFLECVQDMDHENMFWYRQDPGLGLRLIYFSYDVKMKEKGDIPEGYSVSREKKERFSLILESASTNQTSMYLCASSWVRDEQYFGPGTRLTVT.

The chain couples TRBV19 to TRBJ1-1; a weak D match, TRBD1 (5 bases). CDR3 length equals 15 residues. CDR1 LNHDA and CDR2 SQIVND come from the germline V gene (reference sequence). Trimming removed 10 bases from V and 6 bases from J, with 24 bases in between. The DNA for the CDR3 is TGTGCCACAGCGGGTTGGGGCACAGCGAGGGCTGAAGCTTTCTTT. It encodes CATAGWGTARAEAFF.

This clone showed up just once. The CDR3 nucleotides are TGTGCCAGCAGGGGACAGGGGTGGCCCGAGGGCAATCAGCCCCAGCATTTT. Amino acids: CASRGQGWPEGNQPQHF. V gene TRBV25-1 combines with J gene TRBJ1-5, with 10 bases lining up with TRBD1. Germline V gene sequence: CDR1 MGHDK, CDR2 SYGVNS. Trimming cost V 6 bases and J 2 bases; bases outside gene matches: 10. The CDR3 totals 17 residues.

V usage is TRBV6-5 and J usage is TRBJ2-3; 7 nucleotides align to TRBD2. CDR1 is MNHEY and CDR2 is SVGAGI in the germline V gene. The CDR3 is made up of 13 amino acids. V was clipped by 8 bases and J by 7 bases; unmatched bases: 9. The CDR3 DNA reads as TGTGCCAGCGGGCGCGGGAGTGGATATACGCAGTATTTT. Protein sequence: CASGRGSGYTQYF.

This chain's CDR3 is CASRSSGGPYNEQFF. In DNA form, the CDR3 reads TGCGCCAGCAGGTCTAGCGGGGGGCCTTACAATGAGCAGTTCTTC. The genes are TRBV10-2 and TRBJ2-1; 11 nucleotides align to TRBD2. With 6 bases clipped from V and 4 bases from J, the junction kept 5 bases outside the gene matches. There are 15 residues in the CDR3. Germline V gene lookup returns CDR1 WSHSY and CDR2 SAAADI.

The rearrangement links TRBV5-1 to TRBJ2-7; the D is unclear. CDR1 and CDR2 from the germline V gene are SGHRS and YFSETQ. CDR3 size: 13 residues. Trimming shortened V by 4 bases and J by 0 bases, and 8 bases separated the two germline ends. The CDR3, as DNA: TGCGCCAGCAGCCCCGGTGACTCCTACGAGCAGTACTTC. This codes for CASSPGDSYEQYF.

The chain uses TRBV7-2 and TRBJ2-7; 7 nucleotides line up with TRBD1. This CDR3 spans 15 amino acids. Germline CDR1 SGHTA, CDR2 FQGNSA. With V trimmed by 3 bases and J by 3 bases, 8 bases remained unmatched. In DNA, the CDR3 is TGTGCCAGCAGCTTCTCCGGGACAGAGTACTACGAGCAGTACTTC. This sequence encodes CASSFSGTEYYEQYF.

The J gene is TRBJ2-1, the V gene TRBV6-6; 9 bases map to TRBD2. Losses at the gene ends were 4 bases for V and 3 bases for J; bases not matched to a gene: 4. Germline values: CDR1 MNHNY, CDR2 SVGAGI (reference sequence). The CDR3 length is 15 residues. The CDR3 here is CASSLAGVGYNEQFF. The DNA of the CDR3 is TGTGCCAGCAGTTTAGCGGGAGTGGGCTACAATGAGCAGTTCTTC.

The rearrangement uses TRBV7-2 and TRBJ1-2; TRBD1 might be the D (5 bases). Germline loops: CDR1 SGHTA, CDR2 FQGNSA. The CDR3 loop spans 12 amino acids. V was cut by 2 bases and J by 8 bases, with 9 bases left in between. The CDR3 DNA reads TGTGCCAGCAGCTTACAGGGAAGCGGCTACACCTTC. Residues: CASSLQGSGYTF. Based on the CDR3 plus reference TRBV7-2 and TRBJ1-2, the full variable domain is GAGVSQSPSNKVTEKGKDVELRCDPISGHTALYWYRQSLGQGLEFLIYFQGNSAPDKSGLPSDRFSAERTGGSVSTLTIQRTQQEDSAVYLCASSLQGSGYTFGSGTRLTVV.

The chain is built from TRBV27 and TRBJ2-7; 10 bases match TRBD1. V was pared by 6 bases and J by 7 bases, with 9 bases of the junction left unmatched. The germline gives CDR1 MNHEY, CDR2 SMNVEV (reference sequence). The CDR3 is 14 residues long. The CDR3, as DNA: TGTGCCAGCAGGCGTCAGGGACAGGGGCGGGAGCAGTACTTC. This translates into CASRRQGQGREQYF.

The chain employs TRBV5-1 and TRBJ2-7, with D perhaps matching TRBD2 (5 bases). V was pared by 5 bases and J by 6 bases, with 24 bases between. Germline V gives CDR1 SGHRS, CDR2 YFSETQ. The CDR3 runs 16 residues. Here the CDR3 reads CASSHLTGKPRSEQYF. Here the CDR3 DNA reads TGCGCCAGCAGTCACCTGACCGGGAAACCGCGTTCCGAGCAGTACTTC.

The rearrangement joins TRBV7-9 to TRBJ1-3; D possibly corresponds to TRBD1 (5 bases). The CDR3 consists of 13 residues. V was clipped by 6 bases and J by 2 bases, with 8 bases between them. Looked up from germline, CDR1 is SEHNR and CDR2 is FQNEAQ (reference sequence). The CDR3 region has the DNA TGTGCCAGCAGTCAGGGTGCTGGAAACACCATATATTTT. Its translation is CASSQGAGNTIYF. Filled out from reference TRBV7-9 and TRBJ1-3, the complete variable domain reads DTGVSQNPRHKITKRGQNVTFRCDPISEHNRLYWYRQTLGQGPEFLTYFQNEAQLEKSRLLSDRFSAERPKGSFSTLEIQRTEQGDSAMYLCASSQGAGNTIYFGEGSWLTVV.

The V and J genes are TRBV2 and TRBJ1-5, with a weak D call TRBD1 (5 bases). Germline CDR1 and CDR2: SNHLY and FYNNEI. The CDR3 is 15 amino acids. V shed 1 base and J shed 6 bases, with 13 bases lying between them. The CDR3 DNA sequence: TGTGCCAGCAGTGAAGGGAGGGGCTGGGGTCAGCCCCAGCATTTT. Protein product: CASSEGRGWGQPQHF.

In nucleotides, the CDR3 is TGTGCCATCAGTGAGTCGCAGGGGCCCGCGAACACCGGGGAGCTGTTTTTT. This translates into CAISESQGPANTGELFF. The chain is built from TRBV10-3 and TRBJ2-2; tentatively, D is TRBD1 (6 bases). CDR1 ENHRY and CDR2 SYGVKD come from the germline V gene. This CDR3 has 17 residues. Trimming took off 0 bases at V and 0 bases at J, with 11 bases between the two ends.

This chain connects TRBV6-5 to TRBJ2-7; 8 bases map to TRBD1. The CDR3 has 12 residues. Germline CDR1 is MNHEY and CDR2 is SVGAGI. With 6 bases clipped from V and 5 bases from J, the junction kept 3 bases outside the gene matches. DNA for the CDR3: TGTGCCAGCAGCTCGGACAGGGACGAGCAGTACTTC. Translating gives CASSSDRDEQYF.

The chain has TRBV5-1 and TRBJ1-4; 7 bases are a match to TRBD1. J gave up 0 bases and V 3 bases, and 17 bases lay outside the gene matches. This CDR3 is built from 20 residues. Germline V gives CDR1 SGHRS, CDR2 YFSETQ. CDR3: CASSSGTEFEWGPTNEKLFF. The CDR3 DNA follows: TGCGCCAGCAGCTCAGGGACAGAATTTGAGTGGGGTCCAACTAATGAAAAACTGTTTTTT.

This chain uses TRBV27 with TRBJ2-1; 10 bases fit TRBD1. Trimming took 4 bases from V and 8 from J; bases not matched to a gene: 11. The CDR3 runs to 16 residues. From germline, CDR1 is MNHEY and CDR2 SMNVEV (reference sequence). CDR3 in DNA: TGTGCCAGCAGTTCGTACTATAGGACAGGGGGGGATGAGCAGTTCTTC. This sequence encodes CASSSYYRTGGDEQFF.

The CDR3 nucleotides are TGTGCCAGCAGCTCCGGCTCATCGGGTCTGCCCCAGCATTTT. It translates to CASSSGSSGLPQHF. V usage is TRBV7-9 and J usage is TRBJ1-5, with D hard to call. This CDR3 contains 14 residues. The germline V and J ends were trimmed by 4 bases and 9 bases, with 16 bases remaining between them. Germline values: CDR1 SEHNR, CDR2 FQNEAQ (reference sequence).